This TCR beta chain was sequenced for a study of shared clonotypes between healthy human individuals. This CDR3 is 15 amino acids long. CDR1 and CDR2 (germline): SNHLY, FYNNEI. V trimming: 6 bases; J trimming: 4 bases; junction bases outside the gene matches: 8. Generated by immunoSEQ multiplex PCR, the TCRdb table keeps only in-frame clones and is missing some. The sample has approximately 720,000 clones, roughly 70% seen once. The chain is built from TRBV2 and TRBJ2-1; TRBD2 matches 8 bases. Sequencing used memory CD4+ T cells sorted from blood. The sample's subset: CD45RA-negative fraction. The source of this sequence is a woman in her thirties in good health. The CDR3 sequence: CASRPSSGSYNEQFF. DNA for the CDR3: TGTGCCAGCAGGCCTTCTAGCGGGTCTTACAATGAGCAGTTCTTC.